Listed below are T cell receptor beta chains from one sample, sequenced in a study of CD8 T cells in ankylosing spondylitis. Via MiXCR, TCRdb re-called the 5' RACE reads, giving one row per CDR3 protein. Of more than 150,000 distinct CDR3 sequences in the sample, more than 10% were seen once. Sequenced material: blood, either unsorted or a sorted T cell fraction (not recorded which). All receptors come from a male donor with ankylosing spondylitis or in good health (not recorded which). The CDR3 runs from the conserved cysteine through the conserved F or W. The D gene is left open where the match is weak. Only part of the rows carry a size: once, few, many, or a class if the clone is expanded.

NA	NA	TRBV28	TRBJ2-7	CASSSPPTGSSYEQYF	TGTGCCAGCAGTTCCCCCCCGACGGGGAGCTCCTACGAGCAGTACTTC
NA	NA	TRBV19	TRBJ1-1	CASSIATAEAFF	TGTGCCAGTAGTATAGCGACTGCTGAAGCTTTCTTT
many	NA	TRBV27	TRBJ2-7	CASSLFLATPYEQYF	TGTGCCAGCAGTTTATTTCTGGCTACCCCCTACGAGCAGTACTTC
few	TRBD1	TRBV5-1	TRBJ2-5	CASSWTGQGVWETQYF	TGCGCCAGCAGCTGGACGGGACAGGGGGTATGGGAGACCCAGTACTTC
few	NA	TRBV7-2	TRBJ2-1	CASSPGVSYNEQFF	TGTGCCAGCAGCCCCGGGGTGTCCTACAATGAGCAGTTCTTC
few	NA	TRBV20-1	TRBJ2-5	CSARDWLTENQETQYF	TGCAGTGCTAGAGACTGGTTGACAGAGAATCAAGAGACCCAGTACTTC
few	NA	TRBV15	TRBJ1-1	CATEGGLLNTEAFF	TGTGCCACGGAGGGTGGGCTGCTAAACACTGAAGCTTTCTTT
many	NA	TRBV27	TRBJ2-1	CASSLRESSYNEQFF	TGTGCCAGCAGTTTGAGGGAGAGCTCCTACAATGAGCAGTTCTTC
NA	TRBD2	TRBV7-8	TRBJ2-5	CASSLTSGRGQETQYF	TGTGCCAGCAGCTTGACTAGCGGGAGAGGCCAAGAGACCCAGTACTTC
NA	TRBD2	TRBV27	TRBJ2-3	CASTTSFFTDTQYF	TGTGCCAGCACGACTAGCTTTTTCACAGATACGCAGTATTTT
many	NA	TRBV27	TRBJ1-6	CASSSRQGWSPLHF	TGTGCCAGCAGCTCCAGGCAGGGTTGGTCACCCCTCCACTTT
many	NA	TRBV3-1	TRBJ2-2	CASSRSGRANTGELFF	TGTGCCAGCAGTCGCTCTGGGCGCGCGAACACCGGGGAGCTGTTTTTT
NA	NA	TRBV5-6	TRBJ1-6	CASSPVGGNSPLHF	TGTGCCAGCAGCCCCGTGGGGGGCAATTCACCCCTCCACTTT
few	NA	TRBV4-1	TRBJ1-5	CASSQDRGPSVVSNQPQHF	TGCGCCAGCAGCCAAGATAGGGGACCCTCGGTGGTGAGCAATCAGCCCCAGCATTTT
few	NA	TRBV12-3/TRBV12-4	TRBJ2-1	CASSLGGSPGNEQFF	TGTGCCAGCAGTTTAGGAGGGTCTCCAGGAAATGAGCAGTTCTTC
NA	NA	TRBV11-3	TRBJ2-3	CASSSRTLLPTDTQYF	TGTGCCAGCAGCTCCCGGACTTTGCTGCCCACAGATACGCAGTATTTT
many	TRBD1	TRBV7-9	TRBJ2-1	CASNTGEGGYYNEQFF	TGTGCCAGCAACACCGGGGAAGGGGGCTACTACAATGAGCAGTTCTTC
few	NA	TRBV6-5	TRBJ2-7	CASSYSAGYEQYF	TGTGCCAGCAGTTACTCGGCCGGCTACGAGCAGTACTTC
many	NA	TRBV12-3/TRBV12-4	TRBJ2-1	CASRGVGFREQFF	TGTGCCAGCAGGGGGGTTGGGTTCAGGGAGCAGTTCTTC
NA	TRBD1	TRBV4-1	TRBJ1-1	CASSHVDRGMRGTEAFF	TGCGCCAGCAGCCATGTTGACAGGGGGATGAGGGGCACTGAAGCTTTCTTT
few	NA	TRBV10-3	TRBJ2-5	CAIRDQTSSETQYF	TGTGCCATCAGAGACCAGACATCATCGGAGACCCAGTACTTC
few	NA	TRBV11-1	TRBJ2-7	CASRPSGGGRSSYEQYF	TGTGCCAGCAGACCCTCCGGGGGCGGCCGGAGCTCCTACGAGCAGTACTTC
few	TRBD1	TRBV4-1	TRBJ1-2	CASSRSDRGPYGYTF	TGCGCCAGCAGCCGATCGGACAGGGGACCGTATGGCTACACCTTC
few	NA	TRBV20-1	TRBJ1-5	CSARVRDGQGPQHF	TGCAGTGCTAGAGTCCGGGACGGGCAGGGGCCCCAGCATTTT
few	NA	TRBV20-1	TRBJ2-7	CSATDDTGHSYEQYF	TGCAGTGCTACTGACGACACCGGGCACTCCTACGAGCAGTACTTC
many	NA	TRBV7-2	TRBJ1-2	CASSQEGGAGYGYTF	TGTGCCAGCAGCCAGGAGGGAGGGGCAGGGTATGGCTACACCTTC
NA	NA	TRBV7-9	TRBJ1-1	CASRLEDTEAFF	TGTGCCAGCAGGCTCGAGGACACTGAAGCTTTCTTT
many	NA	TRBV10-3	TRBJ2-1	CAITGGDNEQFF	TGTGCCATCACAGGAGGGGACAATGAGCAGTTCTTC
many	NA	TRBV4-1	TRBJ2-1	CASSHSRDARLDEQFF	TGCGCCAGCAGCCATTCGAGGGACGCCCGTCTCGATGAGCAGTTCTTC
few	NA	TRBV4-1	TRBJ1-2	CASSPFAGSYGYTF	TGCGCCAGCAGCCCGTTCGCAGGGTCCTATGGCTACACCTTC
few	NA	TRBV19	TRBJ2-3	CASRDGGSADTQYF	TGTGCCAGTAGGGACGGAGGGAGCGCAGATACGCAGTATTTT
few	TRBD2	TRBV2	TRBJ2-5	CASRGTSALQETQYF	TGTGCCAGCAGGGGGACTAGCGCGTTACAAGAGACCCAGTACTTC
few	NA	TRBV27	TRBJ2-2	CASSDQGINTGELFF	TGTGCCAGCAGTGACCAGGGGATAAACACCGGGGAGCTGTTTTTT
few	NA	TRBV11-2	TRBJ1-1	CASSSLRTEAFF	TGTGCCAGCAGCTCTTTGCGCACTGAAGCTTTCTTT
few	TRBD1	TRBV9	TRBJ1-5	CASSASDRGDQPQHF	TGTGCCAGCAGCGCCTCCGACAGGGGGGATCAGCCCCAGCATTTT
NA	TRBD1	TRBV28	TRBJ2-3	CASSFPRGITDTQYF	TGTGCCAGCAGTTTCCCCAGGGGGATCACAGATACGCAGTATTTT
few	NA	TRBV10-1	TRBJ2-1	CASSGATDYNEQFF	TGCGCCAGCAGTGGGGCGACAGACTACAATGAGCAGTTCTTC
many	TRBD1	TRBV29-1	TRBJ2-2	CSVRDRGDTGELFF	TGCAGCGTCCGGGACAGGGGGGACACCGGGGAGCTGTTTTTT